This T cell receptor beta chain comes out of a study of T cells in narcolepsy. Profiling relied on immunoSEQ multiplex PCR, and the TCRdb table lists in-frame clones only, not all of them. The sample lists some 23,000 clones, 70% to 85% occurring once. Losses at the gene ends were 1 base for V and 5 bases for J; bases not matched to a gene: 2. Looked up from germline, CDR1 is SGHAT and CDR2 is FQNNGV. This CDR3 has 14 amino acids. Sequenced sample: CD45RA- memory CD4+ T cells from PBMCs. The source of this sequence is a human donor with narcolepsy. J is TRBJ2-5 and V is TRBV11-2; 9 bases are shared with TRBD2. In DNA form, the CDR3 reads TGTGCCAGCAGCTTAGTAGCGGGGGCGGAGACCCAGTACTTC. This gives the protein CASSLVAGAETQYF.